Reported below is one T cell receptor beta chain. This specimen belongs to a study of blood T cell repertoires in COVID-19. Looking at the study overall: The analysed material was cDNA or gDNA that came from T cells, B-cell-depleted T cells, or PBMCs.

In the authors' methods: Estimated nucleated cell counts came from reference gene primer amplification. Here immunoSEQ multiplex PCR was the method, and the copy in TCRdb shows in-frame clones only, minus some. That table gives V, J and clone size, and the DNA gave D and trimming. The table has fewer than 250,000 clones, 70% to 90% seen once. Germline lookup yields CDR1 KGHSH and CDR2 LQKENI. V lost 3 bases and J lost 8; bases outside the gene matches: 5. This CDR3 is built from 15 residues. This sequence originates from a man aged 25-45 years with acute or convalescent COVID-19. This rearrangement joins TRBV18 to TRBJ1-4; 11 nucleotides match TRBD1. Input material: peripheral blood. The CDR3 loop reads CASSPDRGRYEKLFF. In nucleotides, the CDR3 is TGTGCCAGCTCACCGGACAGGGGGCGGTACGAAAAACTGTTTTTT.